This T cell receptor beta chain derives from a study of T cell changes during pregnancy in multiple sclerosis. Some clones are missing from TCRdb's copy, which holds only in-frame ones; the method was immunoSEQ multiplex PCR. The sample lists roughly 74,000 clones, around 85% occurring once. V dropped 3 bases and J dropped 3; count of bases not matched to a gene: 4. Looked up from germline, CDR1 is MNHEY and CDR2 is SVGAGI. The CDR3 runs to 14 residues. The chain employs TRBV6-5 and TRBJ2-7, with TRBD1 identical over 8 bases. The source was peripheral blood, collected before pregnancy. The receptor comes from a female donor with multiple sclerosis, enrolled in a pregnancy study. The CDR3 spells CASSYGQGGYEQYF. For the CDR3, the DNA is TGTGCCAGCAGTTATGGACAGGGCGGCTACGAGCAGTACTTC.